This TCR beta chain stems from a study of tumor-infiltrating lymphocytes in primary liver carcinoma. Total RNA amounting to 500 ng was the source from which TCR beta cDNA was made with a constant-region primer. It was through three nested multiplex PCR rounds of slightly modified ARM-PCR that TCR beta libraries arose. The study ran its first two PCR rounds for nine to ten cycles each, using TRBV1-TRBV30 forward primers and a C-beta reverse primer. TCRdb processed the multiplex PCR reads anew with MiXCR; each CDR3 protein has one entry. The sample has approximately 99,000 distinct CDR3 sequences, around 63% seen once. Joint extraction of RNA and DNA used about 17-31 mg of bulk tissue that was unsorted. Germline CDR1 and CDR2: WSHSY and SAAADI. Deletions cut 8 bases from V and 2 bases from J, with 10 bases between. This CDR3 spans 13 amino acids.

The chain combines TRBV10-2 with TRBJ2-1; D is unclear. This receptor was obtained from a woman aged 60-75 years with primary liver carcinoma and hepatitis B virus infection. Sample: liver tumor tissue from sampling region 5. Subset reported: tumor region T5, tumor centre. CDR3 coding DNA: TGCGCCAGCGGCGAGACGGCCTACAATGAGCAGTTCTTC. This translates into CASGETAYNEQFF.